A selection of T cell receptor beta chains follows, all from one sample in a study of T cells in Graves' hyperthyroidism and ophthalmopathy. TCRdb reanalysed the multiplex PCR reads using MiXCR and keeps one entry per CDR3 protein. The sample gives over 300,000 distinct CDR3 sequences, 14% of which show up once; about 11% is in the top ten. Material for sequencing was blood. The receptor set was obtained from a woman aged 55-69 years with Graves' hyperthyroidism. Each CDR3 is given with its conserved first and last residue. A D gene is named only where the DNA matches it firmly. Expanded clones are given a class, and other clones once, few, many or no size at all.

v_call	clone_size	j_call	d_call	cdr3_nt	cdr3_aa
TRBV7-3	many	TRBJ2-5	TRBD1	TGTGCCAGCAGCGCTGGACAGGGAGAGACCCAGTACTTC	CASSAGQGETQYF
TRBV18	many	TRBJ2-3	TRBD2	TGTGCCAGCTCACCTCCTAGCGGGAGAGCTACAGATACGCAGTATTTT	CASSPPSGRATDTQYF
TRBV2	many	TRBJ2-7	TRBD2	TGTGCCAGCAGCGGGGGGCCTAGCGGGAATTATTACGAGCAGTACTTC	CASSGGPSGNYYEQYF
TRBV11-2	.	TRBJ2-5	TRBD2	TGTGCCAGCAGCTTGATGGGCGGGAGGGCCCTGGCGGAGACCCAGTACTTC	CASSLMGGRALAETQYF
TRBV25-1	.	TRBJ2-1	.	TGTGCCAGCAGTCAAATCCGGGACCATTTCTACAATGAGCAGTTCTTC	CASSQIRDHFYNEQFF
TRBV7-9	few	TRBJ1-2	.	TGTGCCAGCAGCTTAATGGGGGGGGTCGGCTACACCTTC	CASSLMGGVGYTF
TRBV19	few	TRBJ1-5	TRBD1	TGTGCCAGTCTGGACAGGGATCCCAATCAGCCCCAGCATTTT	CASLDRDPNQPQHF
TRBV2	few	TRBJ2-5	.	TGTGCCAGCAACAGGGTCTTGGGGGAGACCCAGTACTTC	CASNRVLGETQYF
TRBV2	many	TRBJ2-1	.	TGTGCCTGTCAGTTCGGGGGCAATGAGCAGTTCTTC	CACQFGGNEQFF
TRBV12-3/TRBV12-4	.	TRBJ2-7	TRBD1	TGTGCCAGCAGCGGGACAGGGGGTAGGGAGCAGTACTTC	CASSGTGGREQYF
TRBV6-1	few	TRBJ1-2	.	TGTGCCAGCTCAATAGGGGGGGGGGTAGATGACTATGGCTACACCTTC	CASSIGGGVDDYGYTF